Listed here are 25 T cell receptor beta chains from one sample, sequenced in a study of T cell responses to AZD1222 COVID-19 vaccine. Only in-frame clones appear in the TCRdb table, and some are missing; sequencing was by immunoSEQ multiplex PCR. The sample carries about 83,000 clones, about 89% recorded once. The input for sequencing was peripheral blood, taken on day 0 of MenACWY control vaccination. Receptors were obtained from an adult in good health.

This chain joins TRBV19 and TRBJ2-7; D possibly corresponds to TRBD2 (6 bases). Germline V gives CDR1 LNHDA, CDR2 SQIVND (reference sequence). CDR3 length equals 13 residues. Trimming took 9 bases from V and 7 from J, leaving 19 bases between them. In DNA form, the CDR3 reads TGTGCCAGCGGGAGTGCCCACCGCTCTGAGCAGTACTTC. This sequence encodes CASGSAHRSEQYF.

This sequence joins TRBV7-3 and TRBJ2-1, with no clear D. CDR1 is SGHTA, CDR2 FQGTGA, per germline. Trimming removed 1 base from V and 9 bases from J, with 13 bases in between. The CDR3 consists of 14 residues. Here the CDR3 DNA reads TGTGCCAGCAGCTTAAGATCAGGTCCGGGTGAGCAGTTCTTC. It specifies CASSLRSGPGEQFF.

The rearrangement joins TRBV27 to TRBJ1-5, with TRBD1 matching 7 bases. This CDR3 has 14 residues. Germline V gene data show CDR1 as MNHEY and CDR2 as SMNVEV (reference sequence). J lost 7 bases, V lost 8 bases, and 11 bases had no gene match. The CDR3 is CASRDTGAYQPQHF. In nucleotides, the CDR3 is TGTGCCAGCCGTGATACAGGGGCATACCAGCCCCAGCATTTT.

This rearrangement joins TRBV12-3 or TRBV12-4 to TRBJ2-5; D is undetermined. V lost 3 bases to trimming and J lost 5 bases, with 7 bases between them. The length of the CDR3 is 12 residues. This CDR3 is CASSFPAETQYF. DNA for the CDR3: TGTGCCAGCAGTTTCCCGGCCGAGACCCAGTACTTC.

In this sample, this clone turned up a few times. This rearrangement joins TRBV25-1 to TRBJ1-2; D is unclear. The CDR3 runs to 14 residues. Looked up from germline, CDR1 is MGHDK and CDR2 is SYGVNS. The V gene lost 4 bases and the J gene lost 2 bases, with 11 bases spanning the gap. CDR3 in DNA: TGTGCCAGCAGTGGACACCCCAGAAACTATGGCTACACCTTC. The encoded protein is CASSGHPRNYGYTF.

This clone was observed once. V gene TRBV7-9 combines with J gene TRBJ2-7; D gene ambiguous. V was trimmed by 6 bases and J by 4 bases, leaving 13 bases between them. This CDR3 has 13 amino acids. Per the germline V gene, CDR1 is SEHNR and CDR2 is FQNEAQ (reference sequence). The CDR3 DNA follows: TGTGCCAGCAGTTTGGGGTCAGATTACGAGCAGTACTTC. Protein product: CASSLGSDYEQYF.

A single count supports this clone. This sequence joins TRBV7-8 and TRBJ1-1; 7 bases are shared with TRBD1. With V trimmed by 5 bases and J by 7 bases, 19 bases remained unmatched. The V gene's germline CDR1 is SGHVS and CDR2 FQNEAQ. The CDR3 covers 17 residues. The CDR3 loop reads CASSNRLGTAGGLEAFF. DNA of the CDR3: TGTGCCAGCAGCAACCGACTTGGGACAGCGGGTGGACTTGAAGCTTTCTTT.

This CDR3 reads CASRAGTGRNEKLFF. The CDR3, as DNA: TGTGCCAGTAGGGCCGGGACAGGACGCAATGAAAAACTGTTTTTT. This sequence joins TRBV19 and TRBJ1-4; 8 positions agree with TRBD1. With V trimmed by 6 bases and J by 5 bases, 8 bases remained unmatched. CDR1 is LNHDA, CDR2 SQIVND, per germline (reference sequence). This CDR3 comprises 15 residues.

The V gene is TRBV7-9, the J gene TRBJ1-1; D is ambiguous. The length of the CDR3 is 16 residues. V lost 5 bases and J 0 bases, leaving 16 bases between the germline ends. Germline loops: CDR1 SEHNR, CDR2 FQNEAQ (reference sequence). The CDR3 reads CASSPTESPLNTEAFF. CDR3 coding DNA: TGTGCCAGCAGCCCTACTGAGAGCCCCCTGAACACTGAAGCTTTCTTT.

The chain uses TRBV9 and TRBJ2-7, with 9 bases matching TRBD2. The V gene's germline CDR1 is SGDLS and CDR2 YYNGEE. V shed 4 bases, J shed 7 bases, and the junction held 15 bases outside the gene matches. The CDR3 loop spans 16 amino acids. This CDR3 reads CASSRYSGRDSGEQYF. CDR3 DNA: TGTGCCAGCAGCCGATATAGCGGGAGAGACTCGGGGGAGCAGTACTTC.

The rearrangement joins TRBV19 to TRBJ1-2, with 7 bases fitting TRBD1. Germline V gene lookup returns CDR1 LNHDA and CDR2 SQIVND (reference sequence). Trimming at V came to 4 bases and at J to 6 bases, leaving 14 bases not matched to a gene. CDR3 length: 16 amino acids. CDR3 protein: CASSKGDWDSQDGYTF. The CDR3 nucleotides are TGTGCCAGTAGTAAAGGGGATTGGGACAGTCAAGATGGCTACACCTTC.

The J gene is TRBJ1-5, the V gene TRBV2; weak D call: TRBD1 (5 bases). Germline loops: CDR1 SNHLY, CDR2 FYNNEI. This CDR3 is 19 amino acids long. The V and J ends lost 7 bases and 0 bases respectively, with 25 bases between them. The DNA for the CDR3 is TGTGCCAGCATTAGGAGACCACCCCTCTCAGGGAGTAGCAATCAGCCCCAGCATTTT. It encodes CASIRRPPLSGSSNQPQHF.

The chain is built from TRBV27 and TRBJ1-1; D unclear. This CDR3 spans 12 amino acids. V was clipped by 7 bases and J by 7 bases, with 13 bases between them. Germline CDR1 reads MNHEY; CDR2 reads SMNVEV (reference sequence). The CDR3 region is CASIQPGSEAFF. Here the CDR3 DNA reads TGTGCCAGCATACAGCCAGGAAGTGAAGCTTTCTTT.

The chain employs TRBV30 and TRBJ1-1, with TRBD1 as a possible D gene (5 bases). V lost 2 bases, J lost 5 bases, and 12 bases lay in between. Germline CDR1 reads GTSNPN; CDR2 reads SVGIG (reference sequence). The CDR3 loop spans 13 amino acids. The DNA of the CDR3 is TGTGCCTGGAGTATCGGTGGGGGGACTGAAGCTTTCTTT. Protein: CAWSIGGGTEAFF.

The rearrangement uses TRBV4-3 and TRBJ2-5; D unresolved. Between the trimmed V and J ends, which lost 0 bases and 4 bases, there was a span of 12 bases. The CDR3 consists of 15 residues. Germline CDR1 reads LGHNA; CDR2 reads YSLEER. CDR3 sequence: CASSQDPAGAETQYF. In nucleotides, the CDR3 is TGCGCCAGCAGCCAAGACCCCGCTGGAGCAGAGACCCAGTACTTC.

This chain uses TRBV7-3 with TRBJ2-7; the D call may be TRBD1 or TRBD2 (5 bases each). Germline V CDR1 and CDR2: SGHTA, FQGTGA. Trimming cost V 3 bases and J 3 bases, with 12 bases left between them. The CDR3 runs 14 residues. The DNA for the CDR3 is TGTGCCAGCAGCTTGGGCAGGGACGGCTACGAGCAGTACTTC. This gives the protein CASSLGRDGYEQYF.

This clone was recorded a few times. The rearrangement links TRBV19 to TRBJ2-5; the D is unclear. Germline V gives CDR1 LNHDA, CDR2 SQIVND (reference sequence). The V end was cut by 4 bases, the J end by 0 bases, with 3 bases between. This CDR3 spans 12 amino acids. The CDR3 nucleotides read TGTGCCAGTAGTACCAACCAAGAGACCCAGTACTTC. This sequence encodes CASSTNQETQYF.

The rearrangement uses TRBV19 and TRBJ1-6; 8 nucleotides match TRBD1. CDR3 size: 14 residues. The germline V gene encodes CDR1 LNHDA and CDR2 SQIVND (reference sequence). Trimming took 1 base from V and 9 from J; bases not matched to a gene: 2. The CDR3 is CASSIAQGVSPLHF. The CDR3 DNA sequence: TGTGCCAGTAGTATAGCACAGGGGGTTTCACCCCTCCACTTT.

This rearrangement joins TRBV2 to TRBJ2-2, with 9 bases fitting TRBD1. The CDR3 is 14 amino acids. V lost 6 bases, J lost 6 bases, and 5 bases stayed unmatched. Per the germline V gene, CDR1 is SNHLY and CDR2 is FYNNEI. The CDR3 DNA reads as TGTGCCAGCAGAGCGACAGGGGGAGCCGGGGAGCTGTTTTTT. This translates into CASRATGGAGELFF.

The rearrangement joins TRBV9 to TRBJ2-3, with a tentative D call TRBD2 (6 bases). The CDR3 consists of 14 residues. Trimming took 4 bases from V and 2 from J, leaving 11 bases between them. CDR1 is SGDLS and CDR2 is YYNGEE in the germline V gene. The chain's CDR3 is CASSWGGDTDTQYF. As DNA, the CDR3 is TGTGCCAGCAGCTGGGGAGGCGACACAGATACGCAGTATTTT. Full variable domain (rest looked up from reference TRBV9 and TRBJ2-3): DSGVTQTPKHLITATGQRVTLRCSPRSGDLSVYWYQQSLDQGLQFLIQYYNGEERAKGNILERFSAQQFPDLHSELNLSSLELGDSALYFCASSWGGDTDTQYFGPGTRLTVL.

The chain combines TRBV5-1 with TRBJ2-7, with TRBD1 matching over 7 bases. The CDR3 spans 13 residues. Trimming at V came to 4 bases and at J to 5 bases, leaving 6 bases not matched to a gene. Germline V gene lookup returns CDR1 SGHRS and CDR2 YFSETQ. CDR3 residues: CASSTDRDNEQYF. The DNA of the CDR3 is TGCGCCAGCAGCACAGACAGGGACAACGAGCAGTACTTC.

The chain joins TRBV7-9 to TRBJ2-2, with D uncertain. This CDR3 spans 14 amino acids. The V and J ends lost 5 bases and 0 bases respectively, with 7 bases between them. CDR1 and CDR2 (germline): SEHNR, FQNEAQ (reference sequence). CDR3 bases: TGTGCCAGCAGCCTGCCCACGAACACCGGGGAGCTGTTTTTT. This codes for CASSLPTNTGELFF.

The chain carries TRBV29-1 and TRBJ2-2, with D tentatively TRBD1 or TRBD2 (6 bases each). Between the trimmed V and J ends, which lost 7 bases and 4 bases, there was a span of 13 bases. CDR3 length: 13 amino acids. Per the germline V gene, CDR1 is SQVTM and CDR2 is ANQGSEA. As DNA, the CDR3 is TGCAGCGGGGGGGCCGGGGGCACCGGGGAGCTGTTTTTT. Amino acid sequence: CSGGAGGTGELFF.

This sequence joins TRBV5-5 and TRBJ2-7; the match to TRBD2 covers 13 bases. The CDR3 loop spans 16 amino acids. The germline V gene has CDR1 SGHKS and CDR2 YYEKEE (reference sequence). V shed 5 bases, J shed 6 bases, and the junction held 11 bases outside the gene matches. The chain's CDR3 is CASRPTLAGGSREQYF. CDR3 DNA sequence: TGTGCCAGCAGACCAACACTAGCGGGAGGGTCCCGCGAGCAGTACTTC.

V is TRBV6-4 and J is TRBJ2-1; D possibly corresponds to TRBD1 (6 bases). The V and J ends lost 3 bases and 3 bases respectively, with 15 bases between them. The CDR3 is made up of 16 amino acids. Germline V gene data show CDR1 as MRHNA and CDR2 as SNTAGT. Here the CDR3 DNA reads TGTGCCAGCAGTGAGGCAGGGGCAAGGTTCTACAATGAGCAGTTCTTC. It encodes CASSEAGARFYNEQFF.